This T cell receptor beta chain was sequenced for a study of beta chain features in type 1 diabetes. Study at large: Cells sorted and examined across all samples totaled roughly 100,000,000.

Sequencing targeted expressed TCRB transcripts, as all isolated RNA had been reverse transcribed. The table came from immunoSEQ multiplex PCR; TCRdb's copy has only in-frame clones and leaves some out. The sample lists 300,000 or so clones, about 13% occurring once. Broader study findings: Shorter TCRB CDR3s, moderately but significantly so, marked every one of the four CD4+ subsets in Type 1 diabetes patients.

Looked up from germline, CDR1 is SGHRS and CDR2 is YFSETQ. Trimming cost V 3 bases and J 8 bases; bases outside gene matches: 12. This CDR3 contains 17 residues. With respect to this clone: Antigen specificity is unknown.

Researchers reported sorting CD4+ naive, central memory, regulatory and stem cell-like memory cells via CD45RO/CCR7/CD25/CD127/CD95/CD27. What was sequenced was naive CD4+ T cells from blood. This TCR came from a woman under 30 with type 1 diabetes. This chain links TRBV5-1 with TRBJ2-1; 12 bases are a match to TRBD2. The CDR3 reads CASSSGLAGGWSDEQFF. CDR3 nucleotides: TGCGCCAGCAGCTCGGGACTAGCGGGTGGGTGGAGCGATGAGCAGTTCTTC.